This passage covers 18 T cell receptor beta chains from one sample sequenced in a study of blood T cell repertoires in COVID-19. The assay was immunoSEQ multiplex PCR, and TCRdb's table has in-frame clones only and misses some. Seen here are about 230,000 clones, 65% to 90% observed once, and the top ten hold around 6.8%. The sequenced sample consisted of peripheral blood. These receptor sequences come from a woman in her fifties or sixties with acute or convalescent COVID-19.

This clone was picked up one time. The V gene is TRBV6-1, the J gene TRBJ2-5; 7 bases line up with TRBD2. This CDR3 has 16 amino acids. After removal of 4 bases from V and 7 bases from J, the junction contained 15 bases not matched to a gene. Germline V lookup: CDR1 MNHNS, CDR2 SASEGT. Here the CDR3 reads CASSGRAGVSKATQYF. Written as DNA, the CDR3 is TGTGCCAGCAGTGGCCGGGCGGGGGTGTCCAAAGCGACCCAGTACTTC.

The chain joins TRBV7-3 to TRBJ1-2; 11 bases line up with TRBD1. This CDR3 spans 13 amino acids. Per the germline V gene, CDR1 is SGHTA and CDR2 is FQGTGA. Trimming took 6 bases from V and 8 from J; bases not matched to a gene: 5. CDR3 amino acids: CASSPGQGVGYTF. In nucleotides, the CDR3 is TGTGCCAGCAGTCCGGGACAGGGGGTAGGCTACACCTTC.

The J gene is TRBJ1-1, the V gene TRBV28; D not resolved. CDR1 and CDR2 from the germline V gene are MDHEN and SYDVKM. The CDR3 is made up of 12 amino acids. V lost 7 bases to trimming and J lost 2 bases, with 8 bases between them. CDR3: CASTIDNTEAFF. In nucleotides, the CDR3 is TGTGCCAGCACCATAGATAACACTGAAGCTTTCTTT.

The chain couples TRBV29-1 to TRBJ1-2, with D uncertain. Germline V CDR1 and CDR2: SQVTM, ANQGSEA. The CDR3 has 12 amino acids. V was clipped by 3 bases and J by 4 bases, with 9 bases between them. The CDR3 DNA reads TGCAGCGTTGACGGGGAAATCTATGGCTACACCTTC. Amino acids: CSVDGEIYGYTF. Supplemented by reference TRBV29-1 and TRBJ1-2, the full variable domain reads SAVISQKPSRDICQRGTSLTIQCQVDSQVTMMFWYRQQPGQSLTLIATANQGSEATYESGFVIDKFPISRPNLTFSTLTVSNMSPEDSSIYLCSVDGEIYGYTFGSGTRLTVV.

This sequence joins TRBV5-1 and TRBJ1-4, with D unresolved. This CDR3 spans 13 amino acids. Trimming shortened V by 2 bases and J by 3 bases, and 5 bases separated the two germline ends. Germline V gene sequence: CDR1 SGHRS, CDR2 YFSETQ. The CDR3 loop reads CASSFRSNEKLFF. Here the CDR3 DNA reads TGCGCCAGCAGCTTTAGATCTAATGAAAAACTGTTTTTT.

This chain uses TRBV7-2 with TRBJ2-7, with 8 bases aligning to TRBD2. J lost 2 bases, V lost 4 bases, and 7 bases had no gene match. Germline CDR1 SGHTA, CDR2 FQGNSA. The CDR3 is 15 residues long. CDR3 DNA: TGTGCCAGCAGCTCCACCGGGACTAGACCCTACGAGCAGTACTTC. Encoded protein: CASSSTGTRPYEQYF. Filled out from reference TRBV7-2 and TRBJ2-7, the complete variable domain reads GAGVSQSPSNKVTEKGKDVELRCDPISGHTALYWYRQSLGQGLEFLIYFQGNSAPDKSGLPSDRFSAERTGGSVSTLTIQRTQQEDSAVYLCASSSTGTRPYEQYFGPGTRLTVT.

V gene TRBV5-6 combines with J gene TRBJ2-3; TRBD2 agrees at 9 bases. CDR3 length: 15 amino acids. Germline V CDR1 and CDR2: SGHDT, YYEEEE. Trimming at V came to 2 bases and at J to 4 bases, leaving 5 bases not matched to a gene. The CDR3 coding sequence is TGTGCCAGCAGCTTAGGCGGGGGGGCCCCAGATACGCAGTATTTT. This encodes CASSLGGGAPDTQYF. The full variable domain, its missing parts supplied by reference TRBV5-6 and TRBJ2-3, is DAGVTQSPTHLIKTRGQQVTLRCSPKSGHDTVSWYQQALGQGPQFIFQYYEEEERQRGNFPDRFSGHQFPNYSSELNVNALLLGDSALYLCASSLGGGAPDTQYFGPGTRLTVL.

The chain joins TRBV6-5 to TRBJ2-5, with 11 bases fitting TRBD2. Germline V gene sequence: CDR1 MNHEY, CDR2 SVGAGI. CDR3 length: 16 residues. V trimming: 1 base; J trimming: 4 bases; junction bases outside the gene matches: 5. Here the CDR3 reads CASSYLAGGPLETQYF. CDR3 nucleotides: TGTGCCAGCAGTTACTTAGCGGGAGGGCCGTTAGAGACCCAGTACTTC.

This chain links TRBV18 with TRBJ2-1, with TRBD1 as a possible D gene (6 bases). The V end was cut by 3 bases, the J end by 7 bases, with 22 bases between. This CDR3 is 17 amino acids long. The germline V gene encodes CDR1 KGHSH and CDR2 LQKENI. The CDR3 sequence: CASSPTLGGEFGNEQFF. CDR3 bases: TGTGCCAGCTCACCGACTTTAGGGGGAGAGTTTGGGAATGAGCAGTTCTTC.

The chain recombines TRBV18 with TRBJ1-6; a weak D match, TRBD1 (5 bases). Germline CDR1 reads KGHSH; CDR2 reads LQKENI. The CDR3 covers 16 residues. Trimming left V 3 bases short and J 0 bases short, with 9 bases between. The CDR3 spells CASSPTESSYNSPLHF. DNA of the CDR3: TGTGCCAGCTCACCGACAGAGAGCTCCTATAATTCACCCCTCCACTTT. The whole variable domain, filled in from reference TRBV18 and TRBJ1-6, reads NAGVMQNPRHLVRRRGQEARLRCSPMKGHSHVYWYRQLPEEGLKFMVYLQKENIIDESGMPKERFSAEFPKEGPSILRIQQVVRGDSAAYFCASSPTESSYNSPLHFGNGTRLTVT.

The rearrangement uses TRBV19 and TRBJ1-5, with a weak D call TRBD1 (6 bases). Germline values: CDR1 LNHDA, CDR2 SQIVND (reference sequence). This CDR3 is 15 amino acids long. Trimming removed 10 bases from V and 7 bases from J, with 23 bases in between. The CDR3 DNA sequence: TGTGCCAACCCCCTGGGGGGGCGTATATACCAGCCCCAGCATTTT. Its translation is CANPLGGRIYQPQHF.

This chain links TRBV14 with TRBJ1-2; maybe TRBD1 (5 bases). CDR1 and CDR2 from the germline V gene are SGHDN and FVKESK. The CDR3 covers 15 residues. Trimming stripped 1 base from V and 8 bases from J, with 17 bases between. The CDR3 sequence: CASSQVRGGRQGYTF. The DNA for the CDR3 is TGTGCCAGCAGCCAAGTTAGGGGCGGTCGGCAAGGCTACACCTTC.

This clone was found a few times. The chain joins TRBV15 to TRBJ1-2; TRBD1 might be the D (5 bases). The V and J ends lost 1 base and 7 bases respectively, with 13 bases between them. Germline lookup yields CDR1 LNHNV and CDR2 YYDKDF (reference sequence). The CDR3 loop spans 14 amino acids. CDR3 in DNA: TGTGCCACCAGCAGAGCCCGGGGGGAAACTGGCTACACCTTC. Encoded protein: CATSRARGETGYTF.

The rearrangement joins TRBV28 to TRBJ1-1; 8 bases are shared with TRBD1. V shed 6 bases, J shed 5 bases, and the junction held 11 bases outside the gene matches. The length of the CDR3 is 15 residues. Germline V gives CDR1 MDHEN, CDR2 SYDVKM. The CDR3 sequence: CASSSVRGRRTEAFF. The DNA for the CDR3 is TGTGCCAGCAGCTCAGTCAGGGGGCGCCGGACTGAAGCTTTCTTT.

V and J are TRBV5-6 and TRBJ2-3, with D perhaps TRBD2 (6 bases). This CDR3 has 15 residues. The germline V gene has CDR1 SGHDT and CDR2 YYEEEE. V was clipped by 3 bases and J by 0 bases, with 11 bases between them. As DNA, the CDR3 is TGTGCCAGCAGCTGGGGCGGGGTTAGCACAGATACGCAGTATTTT. It encodes CASSWGGVSTDTQYF.

V gene TRBV3-1 (or the pseudogene TRBV3-2) combines with J gene TRBJ2-4; no reliable D call. The CDR3 totals 14 residues. Germline V gene data show CDR1 as LGHDT and CDR2 as YNNKEL (reference sequence). Trimming cost V 4 bases and J 1 base, with 8 bases left between them. DNA of the CDR3: TGTGCCAGCAGCCCTTCTCCCGCCAAAAACATTCAGTACTTC. It translates to CASSPSPAKNIQYF.

This chain uses TRBV24-1 with TRBJ1-2; 9 nucleotides agree with TRBD1. CDR3 size: 15 residues. The germline gives CDR1 KGHDR, CDR2 SFDVKD. V lost 4 bases to trimming and J lost 3 bases; unmatched junction nucleotides: 5. The CDR3 sequence is CATSDPGQGDYGYTF. CDR3 DNA sequence: TGTGCCACCAGTGACCCGGGACAGGGTGACTATGGCTACACCTTC.

The V gene is TRBV25-1, the J gene TRBJ1-2; 8 bases are shared with TRBD1. CDR1 is MGHDK and CDR2 is SYGVNS in the germline V gene. J was trimmed by 6 bases and V by 1 base; bases with no gene match: 7. The CDR3 contains 15 residues. In DNA, the CDR3 is TGTGCCAGCAGTGAATCAGGACAGGGAATTGATGGCTACACCTTC. Its protein is CASSESGQGIDGYTF.